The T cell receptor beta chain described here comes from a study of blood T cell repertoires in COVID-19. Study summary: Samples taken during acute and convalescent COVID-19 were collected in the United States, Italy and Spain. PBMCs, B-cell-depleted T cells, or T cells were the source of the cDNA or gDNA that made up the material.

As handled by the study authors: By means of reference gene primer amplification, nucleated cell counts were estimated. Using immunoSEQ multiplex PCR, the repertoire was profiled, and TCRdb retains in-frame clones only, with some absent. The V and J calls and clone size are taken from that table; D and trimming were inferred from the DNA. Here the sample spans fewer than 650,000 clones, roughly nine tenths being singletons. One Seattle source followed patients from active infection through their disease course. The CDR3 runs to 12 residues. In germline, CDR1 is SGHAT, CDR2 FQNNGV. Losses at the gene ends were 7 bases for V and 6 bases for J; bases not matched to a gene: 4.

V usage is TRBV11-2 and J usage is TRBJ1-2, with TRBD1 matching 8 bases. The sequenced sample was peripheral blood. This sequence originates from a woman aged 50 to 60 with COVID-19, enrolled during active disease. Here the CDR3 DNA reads TGTGCCAGCACCCCGACAGGGGATGGCTACACCTTC. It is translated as CASTPTGDGYTF.